Listed here is a single T cell receptor beta chain. This specimen belongs to a study of blood T cell repertoires in COVID-19. Study in general: Researchers got acute and convalescent COVID-19 samples from the United States, Italy and Spain. PBMCs, B-cell-depleted T cells, or T cells provided the cDNA or gDNA that made up the material.

Per the original data handling: Using reference gene primer amplification, nucleated cell counts were estimated. Produced via immunoSEQ multiplex PCR; TCRdb's table is partial and in-frame only. V, J and clone size are those of that table, while D and trimming were read from the DNA. The sample lists roughly 200,000 clones, about 83% occurring once. The germline V gene encodes CDR1 SGHAT and CDR2 FQNNGV. V dropped 7 bases and J dropped 2 bases, with 19 bases sitting between them. CDR3 size: 16 residues. J is TRBJ2-3 and V is TRBV11-2, with D possibly TRBD1 on 7 matching bases. Material for sequencing was peripheral blood. The receptor was isolated from a young woman who had recovered from COVID-19. DNA for the CDR3: TGTGCCAGCACCGTAGGGCAGGGGGGATACACAGATACGCAGTATTTT. This translates into CASTVGQGGYTDTQYF. Based on the CDR3 plus reference TRBV11-2 and TRBJ2-3, the full variable domain is EAGVAQSPRYKIIEKRQSVAFWCNPISGHATLYWYQQILGQGPKLLIQFQNNGVVDDSQLPKDRFSAERLKGVDSTLKIQPAKLEDSAVYLCASTVGQGGYTDTQYFGPGTRLTVL.